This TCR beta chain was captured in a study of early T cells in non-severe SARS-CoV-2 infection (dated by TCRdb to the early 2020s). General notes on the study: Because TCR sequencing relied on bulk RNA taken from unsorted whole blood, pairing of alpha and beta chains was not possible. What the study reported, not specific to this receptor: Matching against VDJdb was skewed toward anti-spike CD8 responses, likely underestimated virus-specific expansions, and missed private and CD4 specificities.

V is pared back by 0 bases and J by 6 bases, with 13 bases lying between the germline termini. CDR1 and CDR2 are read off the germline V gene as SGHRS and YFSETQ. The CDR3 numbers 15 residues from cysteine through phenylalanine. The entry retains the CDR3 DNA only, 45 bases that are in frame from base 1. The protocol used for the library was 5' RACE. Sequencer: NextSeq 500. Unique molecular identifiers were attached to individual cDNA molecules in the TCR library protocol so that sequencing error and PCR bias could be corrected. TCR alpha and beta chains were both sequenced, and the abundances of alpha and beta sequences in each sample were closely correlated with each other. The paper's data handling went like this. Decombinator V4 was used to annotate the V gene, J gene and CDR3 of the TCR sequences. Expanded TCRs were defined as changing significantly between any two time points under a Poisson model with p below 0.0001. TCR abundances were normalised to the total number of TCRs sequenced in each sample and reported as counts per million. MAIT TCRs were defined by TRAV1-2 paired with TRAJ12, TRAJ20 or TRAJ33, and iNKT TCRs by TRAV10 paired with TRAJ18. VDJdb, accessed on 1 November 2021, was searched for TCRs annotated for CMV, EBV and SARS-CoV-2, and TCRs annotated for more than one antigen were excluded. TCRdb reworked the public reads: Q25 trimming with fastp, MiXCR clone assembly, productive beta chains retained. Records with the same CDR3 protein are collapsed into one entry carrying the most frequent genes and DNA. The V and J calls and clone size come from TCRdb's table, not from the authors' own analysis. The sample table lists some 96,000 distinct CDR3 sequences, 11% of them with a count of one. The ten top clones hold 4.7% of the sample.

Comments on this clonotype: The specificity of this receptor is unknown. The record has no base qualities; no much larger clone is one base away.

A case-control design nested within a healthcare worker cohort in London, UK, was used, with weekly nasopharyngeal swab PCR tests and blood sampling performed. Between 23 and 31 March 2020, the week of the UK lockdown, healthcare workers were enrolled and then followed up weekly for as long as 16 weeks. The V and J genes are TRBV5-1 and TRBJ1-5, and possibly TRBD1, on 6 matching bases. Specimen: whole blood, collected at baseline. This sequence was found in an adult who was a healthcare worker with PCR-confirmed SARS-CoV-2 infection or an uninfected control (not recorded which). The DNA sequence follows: TGCGCCAGCAGCTTGGGATTGGGGGCGAGTCAGCCCCAGCATTTT. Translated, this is CASSLGLGASQPQHF. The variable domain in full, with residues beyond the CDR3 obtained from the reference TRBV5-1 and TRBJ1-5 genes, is KAGVTQTPRYLIKTRGQQVTLSCSPISGHRSVSWYQQTPGQGLQFLFEYFSETQRNKGNFPGRFSGRQFSNSRSEMNVSTLELGDSALYLCASSLGLGASQPQHFGDGTRLSIL.